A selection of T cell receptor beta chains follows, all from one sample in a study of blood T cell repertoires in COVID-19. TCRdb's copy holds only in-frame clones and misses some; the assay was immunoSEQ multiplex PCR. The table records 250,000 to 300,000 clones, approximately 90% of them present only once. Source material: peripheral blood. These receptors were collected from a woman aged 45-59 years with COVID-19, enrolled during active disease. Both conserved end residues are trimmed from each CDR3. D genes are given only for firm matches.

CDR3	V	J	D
ASTLDRGDGQPQH	TRBV19	TRBJ1-5	TRBD1
AWSGGGGEQY	TRBV30	TRBJ2-7	NA
ASSPHRLGAETQY	TRBV7-7	TRBJ2-5	NA
AWSVRGGRETQY	TRBV30	TRBJ2-5	TRBD2
ASSPQRRGLNTEAF	TRBV14	TRBJ1-1	TRBD1
ASSYRDSVNYGYT	TRBV6-5	TRBJ1-2	TRBD1
ASSRGGWNTEAF	TRBV7-3	TRBJ1-1	NA
ASSQGLTETQY	TRBV5-1	TRBJ2-5	NA
ASSQLEENTEAF	TRBV18	TRBJ1-1	NA
SVLGLAGAKSSTDTQY	TRBV29-1	TRBJ2-3	TRBD2
ASSSLGLARGETQY	TRBV27	TRBJ2-5	TRBD2
ASSFSGSTNNEQF	TRBV5-1	TRBJ2-1	TRBD2
ASSVGSSSTGYQPQH	TRBV9	TRBJ1-5	NA
ASSIFLTSGSLYEQY	TRBV19	TRBJ2-7	TRBD2
ASSGWGGANEQF	TRBV9	TRBJ2-1	NA
ASSLRQGRARAEKLF	TRBV13	TRBJ1-4	TRBD1
ASRSWGAEEGARVAF	TRBV2	TRBJ1-1	TRBD1
ASSQGPSGYGTDTQY	TRBV3-1/TRBV3-2	TRBJ2-3	TRBD2
ASSQSELASYNEQF	TRBV3-1/TRBV3-2	TRBJ2-1	NA
ASSKAGGGYEQY	TRBV19	TRBJ2-7	TRBD2
ASSFGQLISGNTIY	TRBV5-1	TRBJ1-3	NA
ASRRTSGMFDEQF	TRBV7-2	TRBJ2-1	TRBD2
ASSVGGGQGRSYT	TRBV9	TRBJ1-2	NA
ACKGGTGVTGELF	TRBV19	TRBJ2-2	TRBD1
ASSLGVRGMRTYGYT	TRBV7-7	TRBJ1-2	TRBD1
ASSPTGGAAF	TRBV6-2/TRBV6-3	TRBJ1-1	TRBD1
ASSHLAGVGLDEQF	TRBV7-9	TRBJ2-1	TRBD2
ASSDSSNQPQH	TRBV5-8	TRBJ1-5	NA
ASTYRSRDRSEQF	TRBV19	TRBJ2-1	TRBD1
ATSPGLYTDTQY	TRBV19	TRBJ2-3	NA
ASSLVTSQQFAYEQY	TRBV11-2	TRBJ2-7	TRBD2
ASQLGTGVYEQY	TRBV5-1	TRBJ2-7	TRBD1
ASSLQGGLKYSYEQY	TRBV11-3	TRBJ2-7	NA
ASSLGLKETQY	TRBV9	TRBJ2-5	NA
ASSLREGGEQY	TRBV2	TRBJ2-7	TRBD2
ASSPGLAGDYEQF	TRBV9	TRBJ2-1	TRBD2